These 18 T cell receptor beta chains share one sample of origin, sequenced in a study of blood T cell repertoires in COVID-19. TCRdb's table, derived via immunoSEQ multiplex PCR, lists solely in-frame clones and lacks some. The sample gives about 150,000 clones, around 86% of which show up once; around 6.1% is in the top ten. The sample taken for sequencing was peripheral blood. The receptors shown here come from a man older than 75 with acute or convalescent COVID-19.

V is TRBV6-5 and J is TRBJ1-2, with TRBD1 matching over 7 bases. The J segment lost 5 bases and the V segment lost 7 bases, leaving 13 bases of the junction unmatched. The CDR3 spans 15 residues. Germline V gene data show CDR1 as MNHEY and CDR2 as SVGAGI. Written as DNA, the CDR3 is TGTGCCAGCACGAAGACCACAGGGGTGGGGTATGGCTACACCTTC. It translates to CASTKTTGVGYGYTF.

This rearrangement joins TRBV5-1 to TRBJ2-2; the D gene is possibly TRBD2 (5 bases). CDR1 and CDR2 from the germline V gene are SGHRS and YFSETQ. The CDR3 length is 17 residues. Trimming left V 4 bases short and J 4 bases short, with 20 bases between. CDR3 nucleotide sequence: TGCGCCAGCAGCCCGGAGGTCTTGGGCTACTTCACCGGGGAGCTGTTTTTT. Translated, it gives CASSPEVLGYFTGELFF.

The CDR3 DNA sequence: TGTGCCAGCAGCTTGGCCCCGGGGGAAAAACTGTTTTTT. Translated, it gives CASSLAPGEKLFF. The chain joins TRBV5-5 to TRBJ1-4, with unresolved D. Germline loops: CDR1 SGHKS, CDR2 YYEKEE (reference sequence). Deletions cut 0 bases from V and 8 bases from J, with 8 bases between. This CDR3 spans 13 amino acids.

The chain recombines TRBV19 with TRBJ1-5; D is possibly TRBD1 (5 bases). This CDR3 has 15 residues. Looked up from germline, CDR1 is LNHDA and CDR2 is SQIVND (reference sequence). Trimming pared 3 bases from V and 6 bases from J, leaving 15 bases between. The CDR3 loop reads CASSISTAQGQPQHF. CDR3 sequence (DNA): TGTGCCAGTAGTATTTCCACAGCCCAGGGTCAGCCCCAGCATTTT.

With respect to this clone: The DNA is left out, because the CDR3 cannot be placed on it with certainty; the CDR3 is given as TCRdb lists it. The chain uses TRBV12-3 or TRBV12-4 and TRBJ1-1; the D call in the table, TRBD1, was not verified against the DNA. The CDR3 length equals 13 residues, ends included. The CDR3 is CASSFSGVPEAFF.

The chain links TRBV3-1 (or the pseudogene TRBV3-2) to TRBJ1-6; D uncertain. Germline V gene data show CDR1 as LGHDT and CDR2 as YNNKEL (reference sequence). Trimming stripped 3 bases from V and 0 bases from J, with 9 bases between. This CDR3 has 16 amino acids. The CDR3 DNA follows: TGTGCCAGCAGCCATCTGGGGAGCTCCTATAATTCACCCCTCCACTTT. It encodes CASSHLGSSYNSPLHF.

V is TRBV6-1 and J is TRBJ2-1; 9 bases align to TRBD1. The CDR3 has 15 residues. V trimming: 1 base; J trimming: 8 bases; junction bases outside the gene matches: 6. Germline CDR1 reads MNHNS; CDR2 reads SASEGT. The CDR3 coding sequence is TGTGCCAGCAGTGAAGGGGGGACAGGGCCGTATGAGCAGTTCTTC. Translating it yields CASSEGGTGPYEQFF.

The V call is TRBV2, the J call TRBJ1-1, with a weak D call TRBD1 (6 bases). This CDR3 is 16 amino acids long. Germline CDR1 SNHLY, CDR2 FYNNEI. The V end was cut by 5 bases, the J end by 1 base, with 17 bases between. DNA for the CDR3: TGTGCCAGCAGTTACCAGGGGACCGATCAGAACACTGAAGCTTTCTTT. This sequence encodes CASSYQGTDQNTEAFF.

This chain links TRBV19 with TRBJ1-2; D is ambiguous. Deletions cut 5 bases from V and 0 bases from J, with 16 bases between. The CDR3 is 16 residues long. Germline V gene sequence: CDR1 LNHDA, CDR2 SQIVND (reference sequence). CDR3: CASSPRGGFANYGYTF. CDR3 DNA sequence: TGTGCCAGTAGTCCCCGCGGCGGATTTGCTAACTATGGCTACACCTTC.

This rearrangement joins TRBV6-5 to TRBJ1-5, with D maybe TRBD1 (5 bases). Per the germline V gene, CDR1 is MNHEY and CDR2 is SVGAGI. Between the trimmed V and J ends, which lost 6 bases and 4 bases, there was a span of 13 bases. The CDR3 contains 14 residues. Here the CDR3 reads CASRHNGGNQPQHF. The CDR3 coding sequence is TGTGCCAGCAGGCATAATGGGGGGAATCAGCCCCAGCATTTT.

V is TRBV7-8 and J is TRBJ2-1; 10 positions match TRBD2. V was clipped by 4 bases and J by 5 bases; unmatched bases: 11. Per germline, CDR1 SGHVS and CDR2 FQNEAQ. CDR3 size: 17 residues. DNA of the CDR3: TGTGCCAGCAGCTCCACGCGGGGTAGCGGGGGGAACAATGAGCAGTTCTTC. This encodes CASSSTRGSGGNNEQFF.

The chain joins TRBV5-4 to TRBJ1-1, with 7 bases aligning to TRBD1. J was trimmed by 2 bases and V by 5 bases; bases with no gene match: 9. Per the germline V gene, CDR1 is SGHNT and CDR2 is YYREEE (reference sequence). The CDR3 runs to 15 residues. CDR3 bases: TGTGCCAGCAGACCGGGACAGTTCGCTAACACTGAAGCTTTCTTT. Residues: CASRPGQFANTEAFF.

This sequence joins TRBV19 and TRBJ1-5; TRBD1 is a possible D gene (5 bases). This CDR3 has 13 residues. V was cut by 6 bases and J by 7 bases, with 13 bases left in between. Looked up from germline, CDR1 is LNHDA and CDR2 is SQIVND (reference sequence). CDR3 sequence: CASSGQAIQPQHF. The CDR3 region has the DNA TGTGCCAGTAGCGGACAAGCAATCCAGCCCCAGCATTTT.

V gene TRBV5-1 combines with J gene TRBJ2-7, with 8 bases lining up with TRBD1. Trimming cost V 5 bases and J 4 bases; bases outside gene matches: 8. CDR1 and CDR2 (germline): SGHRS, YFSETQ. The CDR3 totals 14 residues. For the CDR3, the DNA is TGCGCCAGCAGGACCGGGACAGGTGGGTACGAGCAGTACTTC. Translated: CASRTGTGGYEQYF.

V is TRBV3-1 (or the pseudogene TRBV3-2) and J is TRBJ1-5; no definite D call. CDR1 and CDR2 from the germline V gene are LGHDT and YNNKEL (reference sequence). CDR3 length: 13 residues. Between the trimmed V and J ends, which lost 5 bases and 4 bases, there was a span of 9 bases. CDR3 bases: TGTGCCAGCAGCGGGCGCCCGAATCAGCCCCAGCATTTT. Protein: CASSGRPNQPQHF.

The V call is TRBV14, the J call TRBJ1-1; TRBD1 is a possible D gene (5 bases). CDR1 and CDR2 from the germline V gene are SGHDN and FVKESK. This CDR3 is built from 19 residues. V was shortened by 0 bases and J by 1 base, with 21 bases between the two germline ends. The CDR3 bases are TGTGCCAGCAGCCAAGAATTTTCGAAGCATGCGACAGAGAACACTGAAGCTTTCTTT. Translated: CASSQEFSKHATENTEAFF.

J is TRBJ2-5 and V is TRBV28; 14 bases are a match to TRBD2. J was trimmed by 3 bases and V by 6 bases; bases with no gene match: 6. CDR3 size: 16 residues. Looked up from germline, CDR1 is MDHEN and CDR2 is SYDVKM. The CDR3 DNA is TGTGCCAGCAGAGACCCGGGACTAGCGGGAGAAGAGACCCAGTACTTC. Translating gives CASRDPGLAGEETQYF. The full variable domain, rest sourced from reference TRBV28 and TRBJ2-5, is DVKVTQSSRYLVKRTGEKVFLECVQDMDHENMFWYRQDPGLGLRLIYFSYDVKMKEKGDIPEGYSVSREKKERFSLILESASTNQTSMYLCASRDPGLAGEETQYFGPGTRLLVL.

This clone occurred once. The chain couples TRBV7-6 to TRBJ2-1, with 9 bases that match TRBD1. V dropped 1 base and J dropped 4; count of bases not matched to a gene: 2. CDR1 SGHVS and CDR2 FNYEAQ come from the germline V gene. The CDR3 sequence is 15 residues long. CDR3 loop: CASSLVGTGYNEQFF. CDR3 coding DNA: TGTGCCAGCAGCTTAGTCGGGACAGGGTACAATGAGCAGTTCTTC.